Listed here are 31 T cell receptor beta chains from one sample, sequenced in a study of CXCR3-negative and CXCR3-positive naive CD8 T cells. UMI labels and 5' RACE were used to prepare the TRB cDNA libraries. TCRdb reprocessed the 5' RACE reads and reports one entry per CDR3 protein, with no DNA. Seen in this sample are under 85,000 distinct CDR3 sequences; the ten most common clones hold roughly 1.5%. Sequences were obtained from naive CXCR3- CD8+ T cells from blood. Subset noted: CD45RO-CCR7+CD27+CD95- naive CD8+ T cells lacking CXCR3 (TNR3-). The receptors derive from a human donor in good health. Some clones in this sample may be carry-over from other donors' samples.

This chain links TRBV20-1 with TRBJ2-7; TCRdb outputs TRBD1, but without DNA this stays unchecked. The CDR3 length is 13 residues. CDR1 and CDR2 from the germline V gene are DFQATT and SNEGSKA (reference sequence). CDR3 region: CSARGTITYEQYF.

This rearrangement joins TRBV28 to TRBJ1-2; without DNA, the TCRdb call of TRBD1 cannot be checked. The CDR3 has 19 residues. Looked up from germline, CDR1 is MDHEN and CDR2 is SYDVKM. The chain's CDR3 is CASSSLEQGAKEGVYGYTF.

This chain connects TRBV21-1 to TRBJ1-5; TCRdb selects TRBD1, and the lack of DNA leaves this call unchecked. TRBV21-1 is listed as a pseudogene. The CDR3 contains 16 residues. CDR3 loop: CASTPDTFHPPQPQHF.

The chain employs TRBV6-5 and TRBJ1-5. The germline V gene encodes CDR1 MNHEY and CDR2 SVGAGI. The length of the CDR3 is 16 residues. This chain's CDR3 is CASSSRGVGWNQPQHF.

The gene calls are TRBV6-4 and TRBJ2-1; TCRdb reports TRBD2, a call that lacks DNA to check it against. Per the germline V gene, CDR1 is MRHNA and CDR2 is SNTAGT. The length of the CDR3 is 14 residues. This CDR3 is CASPAGTSYNEQFF.

The J gene is TRBJ2-7, the V gene TRBV4-1. The germline gives CDR1 MGHRA, CDR2 YSYEKL. The CDR3 loop spans 15 amino acids. The CDR3 loop is CASSQVVEGSYEQYF.

V gene TRBV29-1 combines with J gene TRBJ2-7. CDR3 length: 13 residues. CDR1 is SQVTM, CDR2 ANQGSEA, per germline. CDR3 in amino acids: CSVARQDSYEQYF.

The rearrangement uses TRBV6-5 and TRBJ2-1; TCRdb outputs TRBD1, but without DNA this stays unchecked. From germline, CDR1 is MNHEY and CDR2 SVGAGI. The CDR3 has 14 residues. CDR3 residues: CASSYSGTGNEQFF.

CDR3 amino acids: CASSRGWGTLDYGYTF. V and J are TRBV25-1 and TRBJ1-2; TCRdb gives TRBD1 as the D gene, but with no DNA this cannot be confirmed. Germline V gene lookup returns CDR1 MGHDK and CDR2 SYGVNS. CDR3 length: 16 residues.

This chain connects TRBV12-3 or TRBV12-4 to TRBJ2-7; TCRdb proposes TRBD1, but this gene call is untestable without DNA. The CDR3 sequence is 14 residues long. The CDR3 loop is CASSFNFVDNEQYF.

V gene TRBV6-6 combines with J gene TRBJ2-7; the D call from TCRdb, TRBD1, cannot be confirmed without DNA. The CDR3 contains 15 residues. CDR1 and CDR2 (germline): MNHNY, SVGAGI (reference sequence). CDR3 protein: CASSYSTGDVYEQYF.

The gene calls are TRBV7-9 and TRBJ2-5. Germline-derived CDR1 and CDR2 are SEHNR and FQNEAQ (reference sequence). The CDR3 has 15 residues. The CDR3 loop is CASSYLDGYQETQYF.

The chain has TRBV20-1 and TRBJ2-7; TCRdb returns TRBD1, unconfirmable since there is no DNA. From germline, CDR1 is DFQATT and CDR2 SNEGSKA (reference sequence). This CDR3 comprises 12 residues. The CDR3 loop is CSVGGDDYEQYF.

The chain recombines TRBV5-1 with TRBJ2-7; TCRdb's D call of TRBD2 is untestable without DNA. The CDR3 runs to 18 residues. Germline loops: CDR1 SGHRS, CDR2 YFSETQ. This CDR3 is CASSPTLGGTTLIYEQYF. Combining the CDR3 with reference TRBV5-1 and TRBJ2-7 gives the whole variable domain KAGVTQTPRYLIKTRGQQVTLSCSPISGHRSVSWYQQTPGQGLQFLFEYFSETQRNKGNFPGRFSGRQFSNSRSEMNVSTLELGDSALYLCASSPTLGGTTLIYEQYFGPGTRLTVT.

This chain joins TRBV28 and TRBJ1-5; no DNA is available, so the TRBD1 call from TCRdb remains unchecked. CDR3 length: 15 residues. Looked up from germline, CDR1 is MDHEN and CDR2 is SYDVKM. This CDR3 reads CASSLRGPPNQPQHF.

V and J are TRBV29-1 and TRBJ2-7; without DNA, the TCRdb call of TRBD2 cannot be checked. CDR3 length: 17 residues. The germline CDR1 and CDR2 sequences are SQVTM and ANQGSEA. The CDR3 loop reads CSVDGLAGGPSSYEQYF.

The chain links TRBV28 to TRBJ1-1; lacking DNA, the TRBD1 call made by TCRdb goes unchecked. The CDR3 loop spans 13 amino acids. Per the germline V gene, CDR1 is MDHEN and CDR2 is SYDVKM. CDR3 residues: CASRGQTNTEAFF.

The V call is TRBV6-2 or TRBV6-3, the J call TRBJ1-4. Germline values: CDR1 MNHEY, CDR2 SVGEGT. This CDR3 contains 17 residues. The CDR3 is CASSYAGGQPTNEKLFF.

The gene calls are TRBV25-1 and TRBJ2-7. The CDR3 length is 15 residues. The germline gives CDR1 MGHDK, CDR2 SYGVNS. The CDR3 loop reads CASSELLGNYDEQYF.

This chain uses TRBV7-6 with TRBJ2-2. Germline CDR1 reads SGHVS; CDR2 reads FNYEAQ. The CDR3 has 17 amino acids. This CDR3 reads CASSLVGVHVDTGELFF.

The CDR3 loop reads CAISEPGTAYEQYF. V and J are TRBV10-3 and TRBJ2-7; with no DNA, the TCRdb D assignment of TRBD1 cannot be verified. Per the germline V gene, CDR1 is ENHRY and CDR2 is SYGVKD. CDR3 length equals 14 residues.

This chain uses TRBV10-2 with TRBJ2-1; TCRdb lists TRBD2, though no DNA is available to test this call. Germline loops: CDR1 WSHSY, CDR2 SAAADI. This CDR3 has 15 amino acids. The CDR3 loop is CASSEAILPYNEQFF.

This chain joins TRBV28 and TRBJ2-7; TCRdb selects TRBD1, and the lack of DNA leaves this call unchecked. This CDR3 region has 15 residues. CDR1 and CDR2 (germline): MDHEN, SYDVKM. Here the CDR3 reads CASSYPGQGNYEQYF.

This chain links TRBV7-9 with TRBJ1-3. Germline V gene lookup returns CDR1 SEHNR and CDR2 FQNEAQ (reference sequence). The CDR3 is made up of 19 amino acids. CDR3 sequence: CASSLETLFLVNSGNTIYF.

The rearrangement joins TRBV7-9 to TRBJ2-3; the TRBD2 assignment by TCRdb is unverifiable without DNA. The germline V gene has CDR1 SEHNR and CDR2 FQNEAQ (reference sequence). This CDR3 is built from 16 residues. The CDR3 spells CASSLQSSGARDTQYF. The full variable domain, completed using reference TRBV7-9 and TRBJ2-3, is DTGVSQNPRHKITKRGQNVTFRCDPISEHNRLYWYRQTLGQGPEFLTYFQNEAQLEKSRLLSDRFSAERPKGSFSTLEIQRTEQGDSAMYLCASSLQSSGARDTQYFGPGTRLTVL.

V is TRBV12-3 or TRBV12-4 and J is TRBJ2-2; TCRdb's D gene call, TRBD1, goes unchecked for lack of DNA. The CDR3 is made up of 14 amino acids. The chain's CDR3 is CASTWGYDTGELFF.

The chain combines TRBV5-1 with TRBJ2-7; lacking DNA, the TRBD1 call made by TCRdb goes unchecked. Germline CDR1 is SGHRS and CDR2 is YFSETQ. The CDR3 spans 16 residues. This chain's CDR3 is CASSLELSLGAREQYF.

The J gene is TRBJ2-5, the V gene TRBV19; TCRdb's assignment of TRBD1 cannot be checked, as there is no DNA. The CDR3 is 16 amino acids. The V gene's germline CDR1 is LNHDA and CDR2 SQIVND (reference sequence). The CDR3 sequence is CASSRQTGGALKTQYF.

This sequence joins TRBV7-9 and TRBJ2-7; the TCRdb D gene call, TRBD1, has no DNA to confirm it. Germline lookup yields CDR1 SEHNR and CDR2 FQNEAQ (reference sequence). This CDR3 is built from 12 residues. This CDR3 reads CASSLGTNEQYF.

The gene calls are TRBV7-9 and TRBJ1-2; lacking DNA, the TRBD1 call made by TCRdb goes unchecked. Germline assignment: CDR1 SEHNR and CDR2 FQNEAQ (reference sequence). This CDR3 is 15 amino acids long. CDR3 loop: CASSLEETARYGYTF.

This chain joins TRBV4-1 and TRBJ2-1; absent DNA, TCRdb's TRBD1 call cannot be checked. CDR1 is MGHRA, CDR2 YSYEKL, per germline. The CDR3 length is 14 residues. The CDR3 sequence: CASSQGQGYNEQFF.